This paragraph reports one T cell receptor (beta chain). Antigen unknown. The naive CD8 subset, CD45RO-negative cells positively selected for CCR7, excluded terminally differentiated effector memory CD45RA+ cells. Assay runs were performed at deep level. TCRdb's table, derived via immunoSEQ multiplex PCR, lists solely in-frame clones and lacks some. The sample carries millions of clones, less than 95% recorded once. Losses at the gene ends were 4 bases for V and 6 bases for J; bases not matched to a gene: 14. The CDR3 consists of 15 residues. The germline gives CDR1 GTSNPN, CDR2 SVGIG (reference sequence). The sample originates from a study of shared clonotypes between healthy human individuals. Study background: The study enrolled a couple of women and a few men aged 18 to 49. Overall study findings and caveats: Non-shared clonotypes were found to have lower generation probabilities than the clonotypes that were shared by all four of the sorted-subset donors. It was the few donors that limited the genetic and exposure-history diversity represented.

This receptor was obtained from a young man in good health. The chain links TRBV30 to TRBJ1-1; 7 bases are shared with TRBD1. The sequenced sample was naive CD8+ T cells sorted from blood. This chain's CDR3 is CAWKHGGGEVAEAFF. CDR3 in DNA: TGTGCCTGGAAGCACGGAGGGGGCGAGGTGGCTGAAGCTTTCTTT.